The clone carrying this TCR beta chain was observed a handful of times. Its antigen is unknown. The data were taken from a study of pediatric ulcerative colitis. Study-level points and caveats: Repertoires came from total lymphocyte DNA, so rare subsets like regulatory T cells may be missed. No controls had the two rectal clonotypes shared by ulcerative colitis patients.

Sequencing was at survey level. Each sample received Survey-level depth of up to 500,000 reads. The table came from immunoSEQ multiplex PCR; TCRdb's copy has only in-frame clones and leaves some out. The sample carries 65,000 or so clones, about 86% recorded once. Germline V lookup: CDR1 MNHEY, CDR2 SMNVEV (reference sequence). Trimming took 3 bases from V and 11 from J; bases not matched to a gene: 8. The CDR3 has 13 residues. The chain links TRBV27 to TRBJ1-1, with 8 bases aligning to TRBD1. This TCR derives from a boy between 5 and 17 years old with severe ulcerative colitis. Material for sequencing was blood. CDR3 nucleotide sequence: TGTGCCAGCAGTTTCCTACAGGGGGGAGACGCTTTCTTT. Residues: CASSFLQGGDAFF.